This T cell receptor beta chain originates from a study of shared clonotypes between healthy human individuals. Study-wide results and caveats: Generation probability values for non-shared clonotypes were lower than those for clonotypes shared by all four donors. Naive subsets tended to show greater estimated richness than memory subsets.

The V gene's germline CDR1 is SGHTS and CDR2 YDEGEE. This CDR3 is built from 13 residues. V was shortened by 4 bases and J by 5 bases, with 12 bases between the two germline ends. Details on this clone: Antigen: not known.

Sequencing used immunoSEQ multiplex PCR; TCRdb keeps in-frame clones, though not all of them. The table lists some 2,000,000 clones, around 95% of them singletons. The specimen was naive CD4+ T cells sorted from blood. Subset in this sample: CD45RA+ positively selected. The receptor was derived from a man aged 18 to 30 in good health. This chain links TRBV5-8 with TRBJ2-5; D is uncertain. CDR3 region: CASSEDLRETQYF. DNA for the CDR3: TGTGCCAGCAGCGAGGACCTACGGGAGACCCAGTACTTC.